This T cell receptor beta chain was captured by sequencing in a study of PD-1 blockade in classical Hodgkin lymphoma. In the case of this clone: Its matching antigen is unknown.

With no exception, relapse followed autologous stem cell transplantation in all patients, and brentuximab vedotin exposure varied. Whole-study findings and limits: Newly diagnosed patients and complete responders had comparable diversity at baseline. Any patient who commenced nivolumab under 1 year after ASCT was excluded.

TCRdb keeps only in-frame clones here, not all; method: immunoSEQ multiplex PCR. This table holds some 30,000 clones, roughly 71% found once. The CDR3 is 13 amino acids. Between the trimmed V and J ends, which lost 5 bases and 2 bases, there was a span of 9 bases. Looked up from germline, CDR1 is LNHDA and CDR2 is SQIVND (reference sequence). Sequences were derived from peripheral blood mononuclear cells (PBMCs), sampled before the second cycle of nivolumab. J is TRBJ1-2 and V is TRBV19, with D perhaps TRBD1 (6 bases). This TCR was recovered from a human donor with classical Hodgkin lymphoma. CDR3 sequence reads: CASSFGTNYGYTF. DNA of the CDR3: TGTGCCAGTAGTTTCGGGACAAACTATGGCTACACCTTC.